This paragraph covers one T cell receptor beta chain sequence. The CDR3 is made up of 14 amino acids. Looked up from germline, CDR1 is MNHNS and CDR2 is SASEGT. Trimming left V 1 base short and J 7 bases short, with 11 bases between. TCRdb's table, derived via immunoSEQ multiplex PCR, lists solely in-frame clones and lacks some. The sample has some 250,000 clones, around 87% seen once. This entry is derived from a study of blood T cell repertoires in COVID-19. Sequenced input: peripheral blood. V usage is TRBV6-1 and J usage is TRBJ2-1; D possibly corresponds to TRBD1 (5 bases). This clonotype was obtained from a woman aged 25-40 years who had recovered from COVID-19. Here the CDR3 DNA reads TGTGCCAGCAGTGAAGACAGGTTTAGGAATGAGCAGTTCTTC. Translating gives CASSEDRFRNEQFF.